What follows is one T cell receptor beta chain and its context. Its antigen is currently unknown. Other DNA sequences in this specimen translate into the identical CDR3. Sequenced by immunoSEQ multiplex PCR; TCRdb stores in-frame clones only, minus some. The table has about 29,000 clones, about three quarters seen once. The data stem from a study of regulatory dendritic cells for organ transplantation. Overall study results and limits: Of resting T cell subsets, memory CD8+ had the most alloreactive clonotypes. Naive T cells showed high diversity, memory cells less, memory CD8+ least.

CDR1 is KGHSH and CDR2 is LQKENI in the germline V gene. CDR3 length: 15 amino acids. The germline V and J ends were trimmed by 3 bases and 2 bases, with 13 bases remaining between them. The chain recombines TRBV18 with TRBJ2-5, with a possible D match to TRBD2 (5 bases). This receptor was obtained from a human donor in good health. The sequencing sample was made of memory CD4+ T cells from blood. Subset denoted: CD45RO+ memory T cells. CDR3 protein: CASSPGGRVQETQYF. In DNA form, the CDR3 reads TGTGCCAGCTCACCTGGAGGACGAGTACAAGAGACCCAGTACTTC.